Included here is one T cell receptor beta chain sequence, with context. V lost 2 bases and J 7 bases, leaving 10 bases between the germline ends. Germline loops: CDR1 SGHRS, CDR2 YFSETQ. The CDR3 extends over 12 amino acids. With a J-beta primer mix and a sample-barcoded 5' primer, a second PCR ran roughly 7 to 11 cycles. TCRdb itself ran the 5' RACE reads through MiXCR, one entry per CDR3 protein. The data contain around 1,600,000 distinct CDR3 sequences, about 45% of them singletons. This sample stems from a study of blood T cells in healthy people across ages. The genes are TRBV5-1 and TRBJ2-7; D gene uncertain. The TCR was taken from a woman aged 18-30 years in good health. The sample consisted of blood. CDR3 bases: TGCGCCAGCAGCTTCTTAGTTGATGAGCAGTACTTC. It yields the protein CASSFLVDEQYF.